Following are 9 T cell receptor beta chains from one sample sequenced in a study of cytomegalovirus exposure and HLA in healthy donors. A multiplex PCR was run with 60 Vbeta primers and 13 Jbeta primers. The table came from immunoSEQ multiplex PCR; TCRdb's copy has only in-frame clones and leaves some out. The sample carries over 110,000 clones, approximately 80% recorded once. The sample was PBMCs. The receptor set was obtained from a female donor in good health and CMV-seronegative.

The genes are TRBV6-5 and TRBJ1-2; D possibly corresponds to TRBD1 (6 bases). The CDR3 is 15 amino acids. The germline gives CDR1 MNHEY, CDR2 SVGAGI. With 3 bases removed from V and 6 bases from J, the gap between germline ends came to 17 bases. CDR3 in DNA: TGTGCCAGCAGTTATTATCAGGGGTACTCTGATGGCTACACCTTC. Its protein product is CASSYYQGYSDGYTF.

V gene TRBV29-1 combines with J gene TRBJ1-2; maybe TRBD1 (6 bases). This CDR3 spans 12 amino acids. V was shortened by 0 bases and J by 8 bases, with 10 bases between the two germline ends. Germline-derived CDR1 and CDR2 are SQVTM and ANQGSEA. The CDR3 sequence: CSVEEGGAGYTF. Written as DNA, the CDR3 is TGCAGCGTTGAAGAGGGGGGGGCGGGCTACACCTTC. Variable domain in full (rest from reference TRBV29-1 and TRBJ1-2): SAVISQKPSRDICQRGTSLTIQCQVDSQVTMMFWYRQQPGQSLTLIATANQGSEATYESGFVIDKFPISRPNLTFSTLTVSNMSPEDSSIYLCSVEEGGAGYTFGSGTRLTVV.

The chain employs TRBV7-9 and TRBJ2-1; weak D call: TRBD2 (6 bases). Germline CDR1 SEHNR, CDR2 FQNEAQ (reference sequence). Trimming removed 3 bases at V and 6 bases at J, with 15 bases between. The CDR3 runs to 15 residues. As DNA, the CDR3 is TGTGCCAGCAGCTTCGTCGGGAGTTTAGGCAATGAGCAGTTCTTC. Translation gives CASSFVGSLGNEQFF.

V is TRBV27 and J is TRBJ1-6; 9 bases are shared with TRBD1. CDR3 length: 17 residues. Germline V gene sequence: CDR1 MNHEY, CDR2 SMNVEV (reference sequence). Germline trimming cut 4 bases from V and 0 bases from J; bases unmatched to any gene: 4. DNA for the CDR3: TGTGCCAGCAGTTCTGGACAGGGGAGCTCCTATAATTCACCCCTCCACTTT. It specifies CASSSGQGSSYNSPLHF.

This CDR3 is CASSDGGGGAGTDTQYF. Here the CDR3 DNA reads TGTGCCAGCAGCGACGGAGGCGGGGGGGCGGGCACAGATACGCAGTATTTT. The chain links TRBV7-9 to TRBJ2-3; 9 bases line up with TRBD2. The CDR3 is made up of 17 amino acids. The germline CDR1 and CDR2 sequences are SEHNR and FQNEAQ (reference sequence). V lost 5 bases to trimming and J lost 1 base; unmatched junction nucleotides: 10.

CDR3 nucleotides: TGTGCCAGCAGTGTTATTACAGGGGGCCCTTCTAACTATGGCTACACCTTC. Its protein product is CASSVITGGPSNYGYTF. The rearrangement joins TRBV6-1 to TRBJ1-2; 9 bases map to TRBD1. CDR3 length equals 17 residues. The V and J ends lost 4 bases and 0 bases, in that order; junction bases with no gene match: 9. CDR1 and CDR2 (germline): MNHNS, SASEGT.

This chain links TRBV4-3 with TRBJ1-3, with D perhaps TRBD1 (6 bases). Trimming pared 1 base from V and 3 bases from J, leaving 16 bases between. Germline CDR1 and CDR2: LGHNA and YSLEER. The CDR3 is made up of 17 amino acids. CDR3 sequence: CASSQGWQGFGGNTIYF. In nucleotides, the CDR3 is TGCGCCAGCAGCCAAGGGTGGCAGGGGTTTGGTGGAAACACCATATATTTT.

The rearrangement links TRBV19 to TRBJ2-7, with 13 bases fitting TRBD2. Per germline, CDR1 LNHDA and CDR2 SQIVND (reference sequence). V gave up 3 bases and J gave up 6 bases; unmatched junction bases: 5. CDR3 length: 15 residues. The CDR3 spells CASSITGTSGTEQYF. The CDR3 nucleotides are TGTGCCAGTAGTATCACCGGGACTAGCGGGACCGAGCAGTACTTC.

The CDR3 sequence: CASGLTINEQFF. In DNA form, the CDR3 reads TGTGCCAGCGGCCTGACTATCAATGAGCAGTTCTTC. The chain uses TRBV28 and TRBJ2-1, with D perhaps TRBD2 (5 bases). Trimming removed 8 bases from V and 6 bases from J, with 11 bases in between. There are 12 residues in the CDR3. Germline V lookup: CDR1 MDHEN, CDR2 SYDVKM.